The rows below give T cell receptor beta chains drawn from one sample of a study of regulatory T cells in long-lasting Graves disease. TCRdb reanalysed the multiplex PCR reads using MiXCR and keeps one entry per CDR3 protein. Of 390,000 or so distinct CDR3 sequences listed, 12% were seen once; the top ten hold under 20%. The data also belong to a second study, concerning T cells in Graves' hyperthyroidism and ophthalmopathy.

The sequencing used peripheral blood mononuclear cells (PBMCs), collected at new diagnosis, from a patient treated with antithyroid drugs. Receptors were obtained from a woman aged 18-29 years with Graves disease. The CDR3 runs from the conserved cysteine through the conserved F or W. The D gene is left open where the match is weak. Only some rows state a clone size, as once, few, many or a class for expanded clones.

clone_size j_call d_call v_call cdr3_nt cdr3_aa
. TRBJ1-6 . TRBV4-1 TGCGCCAGCAGCCAACACCGGACAGAGAGGGGAAGCTCCTATAATTCACCCCTCCACTTT CASSQHRTERGSSYNSPLHF
many TRBJ2-2 . TRBV24-1 TGTGCCACCAGTGGGAAGACAGTCGTTGCCACCGGGGAGCTGTTTTTT CATSGKTVVATGELFF
few TRBJ2-1 TRBD2 TRBV20-1 TGCAGTGCTAGAGATCTCATAGCGGGAGGGCTTACGGACGAGCAGTTCTTC CSARDLIAGGLTDEQFF
. TRBJ1-1 . TRBV5-4 TGTGCCAGCAGCCCGGAGGCGGCAAGATTTTCTGAAGCTTTCTTT CASSPEAARFSEAFF
many TRBJ1-1 . TRBV6-1 TGTGCCAGCAGTCCCCACCATCCATCAGCCGAAGCTTTCTTT CASSPHHPSAEAFF
many TRBJ2-7 TRBD1 TRBV6-1 TGTGCCAGCAGCCCCGGGACAGGGGGCAGCGAGCAGTACTTC CASSPGTGGSEQYF
many TRBJ2-1 . TRBV6-1 TGTGCCAGCAGGGACCTAACTGAGCAGTTCTTC CASRDLTEQFF
many TRBJ2-2 . TRBV5-1 TGCGCCAGCAGCAGGAGGGCTACCGGGGAGCTGTTTTTT CASSRRATGELFF
many TRBJ1-3 . TRBV12-3/TRBV12-4 TGTGCCAGCAGTTTCTTGTCTTCTGGAAACACCATATATTTT CASSFLSSGNTIYF
many TRBJ1-1 TRBD1 TRBV4-3 TGCGCCAGCAGCCAAGTCGTGACAGGGCCCGAAGCTTTCTTT CASSQVVTGPEAFF